These 18 T cell receptor beta chains share one sample of origin, sequenced in a study of OX40 agonist ivuxolimab in advanced cancers. The library was made by the immunoSEQ multiplex PCR assay. What TCRdb holds here is the immuneACCESS table cut down to in-frame rearrangements. Part of the clones is not present; checked against another copy, under half of the missing clones reflect an unresolved V gene, and the others are unexplained. This sample has just under 75,000 clones in its table, and approximately 90% of those were observed once. The ten most abundant clones make up about 0.45% of the sample. The sequencing used CD4+ or CD8+ T cells sorted from blood, collected in a trial of the OX40 agonist ivuxolimab. The receptors come from an adult with an advanced solid tumor such as melanoma, head and neck, liver or kidney cancer.

This sequence joins TRBV10-3 and TRBJ1-4; TRBD1 is a possible D gene (6 bases). CDR3 size: 14 residues. Germline V CDR1 and CDR2: ENHRY, SYGVKD. Trimming removed 6 bases at V and 4 bases at J, with 12 bases between. CDR3 amino acids: CAISTGRGNEKLFF. CDR3 in DNA: TGTGCCATCAGCACTGGCAGGGGTAATGAAAAACTGTTTTTT.

V gene TRBV19 combines with J gene TRBJ1-2; D perhaps matches TRBD1 (6 bases). Per the germline V gene, CDR1 is LNHDA and CDR2 is SQIVND (reference sequence). This CDR3 has 13 residues. Between the trimmed V and J ends, which lost 8 bases and 10 bases, there was a span of 20 bases. CDR3 sequence reads: CASGQGILTIYTF. For the CDR3, the DNA is TGTGCCAGTGGGCAGGGGATTTTAACGATCTACACCTTC.

The CDR3 is CASSERWDEYF. Written as DNA, the CDR3 is TGTGCCAGCAGTGAAAGGTGGGATGAGTACTTC. The chain links TRBV6-5 to TRBJ2-7; D not resolved. Germline CDR1 reads MNHEY; CDR2 reads SVGAGI. This CDR3 has 11 residues. V was clipped by 5 bases and J by 11 bases, with 13 bases between them.

This clone appeared a few times. This chain joins TRBV19 and TRBJ1-5; D gene ambiguous. The ends were cut back, 5 bases at V and 0 bases at J, with 8 bases in the middle. Per germline, CDR1 LNHDA and CDR2 SQIVND (reference sequence). The CDR3 consists of 14 residues. The CDR3 DNA reads TGTGCCAGTAGTCCACTTACTAGCAATCAGCCCCAGCATTTT. It encodes CASSPLTSNQPQHF.

The V gene is TRBV19, the J gene TRBJ2-4, with D perhaps matching TRBD1 or TRBD2 (5 bases each). This CDR3 is 14 amino acids long. V was pared by 3 bases and J by 2 bases, with 8 bases between. Germline CDR1 LNHDA, CDR2 SQIVND (reference sequence). CDR3 sequence (DNA): TGTGCCAGTAGTATCGGGGCAACCAAAAACATTCAGTACTTC. It is translated as CASSIGATKNIQYF. Full variable domain (rest looked up from reference TRBV19 and TRBJ2-4): DGGITQSPKYLFRKEGQNVTLSCEQNLNHDAMYWYRQDPGQGLRLIYYSQIVNDFQKGDIAEGYSVSREKKESFPLTVTSAQKNPTAFYLCASSIGATKNIQYFGAGTRLSVL.

The J gene is TRBJ2-7, the V gene TRBV18; no clear D. This CDR3 spans 12 amino acids. Per the germline V gene, CDR1 is KGHSH and CDR2 is LQKENI. V was pared by 2 bases and J by 5 bases, with 7 bases between. This CDR3 reads CASSPWQDEQYF. In DNA, the CDR3 is TGTGCCAGCTCACCATGGCAGGACGAGCAGTACTTC.

Only a few counts were recorded for this clone. The gene calls are TRBV6-5 and TRBJ1-1; D ambiguous. Germline-derived CDR1 and CDR2 are MNHEY and SVGAGI. Deletions cut 5 bases from V and 0 bases from J, with 10 bases between. This CDR3 comprises 14 residues. The CDR3 protein is CASSSQSMNTEAFF. The CDR3 DNA sequence: TGTGCCAGCAGTAGTCAGTCAATGAACACTGAAGCTTTCTTT.

The sample holds one count of this clone. This chain joins TRBV29-1 and TRBJ2-1, with TRBD1 as a possible D gene (6 bases). Trimming shortened V by 7 bases and J by 9 bases, and 19 bases separated the two germline ends. CDR1 and CDR2 from the germline V gene are SQVTM and ANQGSEA. This CDR3 is 13 amino acids long. CDR3 sequence (DNA): TGCAGCGCAGGGGCAGGGGCGGTTTCTGAGCAGTTCTTC. The encoded protein is CSAGAGAVSEQFF.

The CDR3 DNA reads TGTGCCAGCAGCTTACAATCCTACGAGCAGTACTTC. The encoded protein is CASSLQSYEQYF. V is TRBV11-2 and J is TRBJ2-7; D remains unclear. This CDR3 is 12 amino acids long. Germline V gives CDR1 SGHAT, CDR2 FQNNGV. The V gene lost 2 bases and the J gene lost 1 base, with 3 bases spanning the gap.

This chain connects TRBV7-2 to TRBJ2-4, with D maybe TRBD2 (6 bases). CDR3 size: 16 residues. Trimming left V 5 bases short and J 0 bases short, with 14 bases between. Germline V gene lookup returns CDR1 SGHTA and CDR2 FQGNSA. CDR3 nucleotides: TGTGCCAGCAGCCCAACGGGACTCCAAGCCAAAAACATTCAGTACTTC. Its protein is CASSPTGLQAKNIQYF.

CDR3 region: CASSSPGLAGGTGELFF. DNA for the CDR3: TGTGCCAGCAGCTCCCCGGGACTAGCGGGGGGGACCGGGGAGCTGTTTTTT. The gene calls are TRBV7-2 and TRBJ2-2; 16 bases map to TRBD2. This CDR3 comprises 17 residues. Germline CDR1 and CDR2: SGHTA and FQGNSA. Trimming removed 4 bases from V and 5 bases from J; junction bases left unmatched: 4.

The chain employs TRBV7-9 and TRBJ2-3; D unresolved. This CDR3 spans 12 amino acids. Germline V gives CDR1 SEHNR, CDR2 FQNEAQ (reference sequence). Trimming removed 1 base from V and 4 bases from J, with 3 bases in between. CDR3 coding DNA: TGTGCCAGCAGCTTAGTGCCAGATACGCAGTATTTT. Protein product: CASSLVPDTQYF.

V gene TRBV6-6 combines with J gene TRBJ1-1; unclear D gene. The germline gives CDR1 MNHNY, CDR2 SVGAGI (reference sequence). V was clipped by 4 bases and J by 2 bases, with 11 bases between them. The CDR3 has 14 amino acids. The DNA for the CDR3 is TGTGCCAGCAGTTTCTCCCAGGACAACACTGAAGCTTTCTTT. This sequence encodes CASSFSQDNTEAFF.

This sequence joins TRBV5-4 and TRBJ2-7, with a possible D match to TRBD2 (5 bases). Germline CDR1 and CDR2: SGHNT and YYREEE (reference sequence). Trimming left V 1 base short and J 3 bases short, with 20 bases between. The CDR3 spans 17 residues. The CDR3 protein is CASSLPIPDGNHYEQYF. The DNA of the CDR3 is TGTGCCAGCAGCTTGCCCATTCCGGACGGGAACCACTACGAGCAGTACTTC. The variable domain in full, completed from reference TRBV5-4 and TRBJ2-7, reads ETGVTQSPTHLIKTRGQQVTLRCSSQSGHNTVSWYQQALGQGPQFIFQYYREEENGRGNFPPRFSGLQFPNYSSELNVNALELDDSALYLCASSLPIPDGNHYEQYFGPGTRLTVT.

The chain uses TRBV15 and TRBJ2-7, with 8 bases matching TRBD2. The CDR3 length is 15 residues. Trimming took 0 bases from V and 2 from J; bases not matched to a gene: 3. The V gene's germline CDR1 is LNHNV and CDR2 YYDKDF (reference sequence). This chain's CDR3 is CATSRDLLAAYEQYF. The CDR3, as DNA: TGTGCCACCAGCAGAGATCTACTAGCGGCCTACGAGCAGTACTTC.

The chain recombines TRBV9 with TRBJ1-1; D might be TRBD1 (6 bases). Germline V lookup: CDR1 SGDLS, CDR2 YYNGEE. The V end lost 7 bases, the J end lost 3 bases, and 13 bases lay between the germline ends. This CDR3 is built from 13 residues. CDR3 amino acids: CASRGGPYTEAFF. For the CDR3, the DNA is TGTGCCAGCCGGGGGGGCCCGTACACTGAAGCTTTCTTT.

V gene TRBV7-8 combines with J gene TRBJ2-2; D might be TRBD1 or TRBD2, each matching 6 bases. In germline, CDR1 is SGHVS, CDR2 FQNEAQ. V lost 3 bases and J 1 base, leaving 9 bases between the germline ends. The CDR3 contains 15 residues. CDR3 region: CASSLRDKNTGELFF. The CDR3 nucleotides are TGTGCCAGCAGCTTGCGGGACAAGAACACCGGGGAGCTGTTTTTT.

V usage is TRBV10-2 and J usage is TRBJ2-3; 7 nucleotides match TRBD2. CDR1 WSHSY and CDR2 SAAADI come from the germline V gene. J was trimmed by 4 bases and V by 5 bases; bases with no gene match: 12. The CDR3 is made up of 16 amino acids. CDR3 in amino acids: CASSPGLVLFSDTQYF. The CDR3 nucleotides read TGCGCCAGCAGTCCCGGACTAGTTTTGTTTTCAGATACGCAGTATTTT.